This T cell receptor beta chain was sequenced in a study of monozygotic twins with inflammatory bowel disease. CDR1 and CDR2 from the germline V gene are DFQATT and SNEGSKA (reference sequence). The length of the CDR3 is 13 residues. Per donor there was one draw, yielding a blood sample of approximately 2.4 ml. TCR libraries were prepared from about 3,400 ng total RNA each. UMIs were attached via template switching, each with a 6-nucleotide sample barcode. Each CDR3 protein gets one entry in TCRdb, which reprocessed the 5' RACE reads and gives no DNA. The sample has nearly 450,000 distinct CDR3 sequences.

This sequence joins TRBV20-1 and TRBJ2-1; TCRdb names TRBD1, which stays unverified in the absence of DNA. Sequenced sample: blood. The receptor was derived from a human donor with ulcerative colitis or Crohn's disease, or a healthy co-twin of an affected twin (not recorded which). The CDR3 sequence is CSAHTGSYNEQFF.